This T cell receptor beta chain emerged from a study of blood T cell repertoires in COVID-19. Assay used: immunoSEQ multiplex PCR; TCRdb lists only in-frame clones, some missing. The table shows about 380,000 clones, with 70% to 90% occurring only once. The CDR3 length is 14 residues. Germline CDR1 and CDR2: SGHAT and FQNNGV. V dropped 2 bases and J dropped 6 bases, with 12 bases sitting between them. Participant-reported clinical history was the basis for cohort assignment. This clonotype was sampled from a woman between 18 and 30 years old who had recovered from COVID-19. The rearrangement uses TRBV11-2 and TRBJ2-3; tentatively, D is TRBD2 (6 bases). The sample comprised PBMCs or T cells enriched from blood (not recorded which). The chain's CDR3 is CASSLRSGSDTQYF. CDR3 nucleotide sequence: TGTGCCAGCAGCTTACGTAGCGGCTCGGATACGCAGTATTTT.